This T cell receptor beta chain was found in a study of blood T cell repertoires in COVID-19. Across the whole study: The United States, Italy and Spain supplied acute and convalescent COVID-19 samples. The analysed material was cDNA or gDNA that came from T cells, B-cell-depleted T cells, or PBMCs.

There are 12 residues in the CDR3. Trimming pared 0 bases from V and 8 bases from J, leaving 8 bases between. CDR1 and CDR2 from the germline V gene are SGDLS and YYNGEE. The age range of participants was about 18 to 100 years, with residence in about two dozen US areas. In the original processing: Using reference gene primer amplification, nucleated cell counts were estimated. Assay used: immunoSEQ multiplex PCR; TCRdb lists only in-frame clones, some missing. Clone size and V and J calls were adopted from that table, with D and trimming inferred from the DNA. The table has 430,000 or so clones, approximately 87% seen once; the top ten hold approximately 2%.

This receptor was identified in a woman in her thirties or forties who had recovered from COVID-19. Input material: PBMCs or T cells enriched from blood (not recorded which). This sequence joins TRBV9 and TRBJ1-2, with unresolved D. CDR3 sequence: CASSVGFGGYTF. CDR3 nucleotide sequence: TGTGCCAGCAGCGTAGGGTTTGGCGGCTACACCTTC.